The sequence of this T cell receptor (beta chain) was determined in a study of PD-L1 blockade in urothelial cancer. Study information: The analyses of blood took place 3 weeks (second dose) and 6 weeks after treatment start.

The V end was cut by 5 bases, the J end by 2 bases, with 15 bases between. CDR1 is SGHTA and CDR2 is FQGNSA in the germline V gene. CDR3 length: 15 amino acids. Profiling relied on immunoSEQ multiplex PCR, and the TCRdb table lists in-frame clones only, not all of them. The table shows more than 70,000 clones, with roughly 89% occurring only once. This clone has just one count. Its antigen remains unidentified. Notes on the study in general: When measured at 3 weeks, tumor-associated blood clones expanded more in durable-benefit patients.

The sequenced sample was PBMCs, obtained around atezolizumab (anti-PD-L1) treatment. The sequence derives from a man aged 55 to 70 with urothelial cancer. The rearrangement joins TRBV7-2 to TRBJ1-2, with D possibly TRBD1 on 6 matching bases. The CDR3 DNA sequence: TGTGCCAGCAGCCCCGACAGGATGATCAACTATGGCTACACCTTC. The encoded protein is CASSPDRMINYGYTF.